This T cell receptor (beta chain) stems from a study of T cell responses to AZD1222 COVID-19 vaccine. Concerning this clone: Its target is unknown.

This table comes from immunoSEQ multiplex PCR, and its TCRdb copy is limited to in-frame clones, with some not included. The table shows roughly 190,000 clones, with roughly 90% occurring only once. Notes on the study in general: There were vaccine-associated CD4 TCRs across spike, dominant at 160-218 and 743-854. Reports indicate that nearly half of spike-specific TCRs are directed at unmutated variant regions.

The source was peripheral blood, collected 28 days after the second AZD1222 dose. This receptor was taken from an adult who received the AZD1222 COVID-19 vaccine.

CDR3 amino acids: CASSLVGPGNTIYF. Written as DNA, the CDR3 is TGCGCCAGCAGCTTGGTAGGGCCCGGAAACACCATATATTTT. The V gene is TRBV5-1, the J gene TRBJ1-3; D unclear. Germline V CDR1 and CDR2: SGHRS, YFSETQ. The CDR3 runs to 14 residues. The germline V and J ends were trimmed by 0 bases and 4 bases, with 8 bases remaining between them.